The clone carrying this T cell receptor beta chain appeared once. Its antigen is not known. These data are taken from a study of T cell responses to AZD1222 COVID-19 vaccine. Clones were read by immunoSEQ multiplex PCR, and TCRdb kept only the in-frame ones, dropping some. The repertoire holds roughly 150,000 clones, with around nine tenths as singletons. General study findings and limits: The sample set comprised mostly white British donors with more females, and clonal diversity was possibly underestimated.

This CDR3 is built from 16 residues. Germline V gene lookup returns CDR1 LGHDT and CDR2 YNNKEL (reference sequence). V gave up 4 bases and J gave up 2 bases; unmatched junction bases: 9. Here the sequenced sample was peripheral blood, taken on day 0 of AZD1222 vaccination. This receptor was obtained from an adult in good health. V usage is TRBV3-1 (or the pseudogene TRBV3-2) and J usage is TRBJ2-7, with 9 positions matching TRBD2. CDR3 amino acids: CASSPPGLASTYEQYF. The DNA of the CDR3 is TGTGCCAGCAGCCCCCCAGGACTAGCGTCCACCTACGAGCAGTACTTC.